These T cell receptor beta chains were read from a single sample in a study of blood T cell repertoires in COVID-19. Here immunoSEQ multiplex PCR was the method, and the copy in TCRdb shows in-frame clones only, minus some. Among tens of thousands of clones listed, about 86% were seen once. Sample: peripheral blood. The receptors come from a man aged 50 or older with acute or convalescent COVID-19. Both conserved end residues are part of each CDR3. D genes are given only for firm matches.

v_gene	j_gene	len	d_gene	CDR3aa
TRBV24-1	TRBJ1-5	17	-	CATSAIHDAGSLVGQHF
TRBV5-1	TRBJ1-3	17	-	CASSLGQSSGSGNTIYF
TRBV4-1	TRBJ2-2	14	TRBD1	CASSHDRGVGELFF
TRBV5-5	TRBJ1-5	13	TRBD1	CASSWDRNQPQHF
TRBV2	TRBJ1-1	13	TRBD1	CASTRDRGTEAFF
TRBV5-6	TRBJ1-1	14	-	CASSPSWRNTEAFF
TRBV6-5	TRBJ2-3	14	TRBD2	CASRRTRVTDTQYF
TRBV10-3	TRBJ1-1	14	-	CAIRPQGMNTEAFF
TRBV3-1/TRBV3-2	TRBJ2-7	13	-	CASSPRQSYEQYF
TRBV24-1	TRBJ2-1	17	TRBD2	CATSDFSSGVDYNEQFF
TRBV6-6	TRBJ1-1	12	-	CASSATGTEAFF
TRBV5-1	TRBJ2-2	16	TRBD1	CASSGVGTGGTGELFF
TRBV5-6	TRBJ2-5	16	TRBD2	CASSSGLAGVDETQYF
TRBV4-2	TRBJ2-2	15	-	CASSQGNGNTGELFF
TRBV9	TRBJ1-3	15	-	CASSVGSGNGNTIYF
TRBV9	TRBJ1-2	14	-	CASSALGQSYGYTF
TRBV28	TRBJ1-2	16	TRBD1	CASSTPTPGQGYGYTF
TRBV6-6	TRBJ2-1	16	TRBD2	CASIDGLAGGLNEQFF
TRBV11-2	TRBJ2-1	15	TRBD2	CASRHRGLAGDEQFF
TRBV4-1	TRBJ1-2	12	-	CASSQDRYGYTF
TRBV6-1	TRBJ1-5	15	-	CASSDRSRDNQPQHF
TRBV6-5	TRBJ1-3	14	TRBD1	CASRNRGSGNTIYF
TRBV6-5	TRBJ1-2	13	-	CASSDSKGRGYTF
TRBV2	TRBJ1-1	14	-	CASLAGALNTEAFF
TRBV6-5	TRBJ2-3	15	-	CASSQTAGSTDTQYF
TRBV28	TRBJ2-1	17	-	CASSLLGYSSSYNEQFF
TRBV15	TRBJ2-1	16	TRBD2	CATSREGAGGYNEQFF
TRBV6-5	TRBJ2-7	15	-	CASSYIPGSLYEQYF
TRBV9	TRBJ2-1	16	TRBD2	CASSDRTSGSRDEQFF
TRBV3-1/TRBV3-2	TRBJ2-2	16	-	CASSPHLRANTGELFF
TRBV27	TRBJ1-2	13	-	CASSFGGSYGYTF
TRBV27	TRBJ2-3	16	TRBD2	CASSQRTSGRRDTQYF
TRBV29-1	TRBJ1-2	13	-	CSVEVDYAYGYTF
TRBV2	TRBJ1-2	16	-	CASIRRGGMEGYGYTF
TRBV19	TRBJ1-1	14	-	CASSIDQGNTEAFF
TRBV11-2	TRBJ2-1	13	-	CASSPAPAGLKFF
TRBV6-1	TRBJ1-5	19	-	CASSESRSGTPHSNQPQHF
TRBV19	TRBJ2-1	15	-	CASSTSTQGWDEQFF
TRBV6-4	TRBJ2-3	15	TRBD2	CASSAGGGTTDTQYF
TRBV29-1	TRBJ1-2	10	-	CSVLERGYTF
TRBV6-5	TRBJ2-7	15	-	CASSYTAQAPYEQYF
TRBV9	TRBJ1-1	13	-	CASSVVQNTEAFF
TRBV7-9	TRBJ1-1	12	-	CASGRVATEAFF
TRBV27	TRBJ1-6	16	TRBD1	CASSLWGQGAGSPLHF
TRBV2	TRBJ1-1	12	-	CASRDSSPEAFF
TRBV7-3	TRBJ2-3	16	TRBD2	CASSLAAGGPRDTQYF